The 24 T cell receptor beta chains presented below share a single source sample, sequenced in a study of follicular helper T cells after annual influenza vaccination. Generated by immunoSEQ multiplex PCR, the TCRdb table keeps only in-frame clones and is missing some. The sample records about 1,200 clones, about nine tenths being singletons. Documented time point: 2015-2016 season, 7 days after influenza vaccination. The sample was CXCR5+ CD38- circulating T follicular helper cells from blood, taken 7 days after influenza vaccination. Subset denoted: circulating Tfh, non-naive CD4+CXCR5+PD-1+ (ICOS+CD38+ or ICOS-CD38-). Receptors were obtained from an adult who received the influenza vaccine.

V usage is TRBV28 and J usage is TRBJ2-3; TRBD1 matches at 10 bases. The J segment lost 3 bases and the V segment lost 10 bases, leaving 4 bases of the junction unmatched. Germline assignment: CDR1 MDHEN and CDR2 SYDVKM. The CDR3 runs 13 residues. The CDR3 coding sequence is TGTGCCATCGGGGACAGGGGTACAGATACGCAGTATTTT. The encoded protein is CAIGDRGTDTQYF.

The CDR3 is CSVGREGHEQFF. The CDR3, as DNA: TGCAGCGTGGGGCGGGAGGGCCATGAGCAGTTCTTC. V is TRBV29-1 and J is TRBJ2-1, with 9 bases that match TRBD2. From germline, CDR1 is SQVTM and CDR2 ANQGSEA. The CDR3 extends over 12 amino acids. The ends lost 6 bases at V and 8 bases at J; junction bases unmatched: 5.

The chain joins TRBV5-1 to TRBJ2-1, with D hard to call. The V gene's germline CDR1 is SGHRS and CDR2 YFSETQ. The CDR3 consists of 13 residues. The ends were cut back, 3 bases at V and 2 bases at J, with 6 bases in the middle. DNA of the CDR3: TGCGCCAGCAGCTCAGTCACCTACAATGAGCAGTTCTTC. Translated: CASSSVTYNEQFF.

This chain connects TRBV18 to TRBJ2-1; D unresolved. The CDR3 consists of 13 residues. CDR1 and CDR2 from the germline V gene are KGHSH and LQKENI. V lost 1 base to trimming and J lost 10 bases, with 11 bases between them. The CDR3 loop is CASSPLDEGEQFF. DNA for the CDR3: TGTGCCAGCTCACCACTTGATGAAGGGGAGCAGTTCTTC.

V and J are TRBV11-2 and TRBJ2-7; possible D gene TRBD1, 5 bases. Germline V gene lookup returns CDR1 SGHAT and CDR2 FQNNGV. CDR3 length equals 17 residues. The ends were cut back, 4 bases at V and 2 bases at J, with 21 bases in the middle. Here the CDR3 reads CASSSTHRSARTYEQYF. Here the CDR3 DNA reads TGTGCCAGCAGCTCCACTCACAGGTCTGCAAGGACCTACGAGCAGTACTTC. The full variable domain, its missing parts supplied by reference TRBV11-2 and TRBJ2-7, is EAGVAQSPRYKIIEKRQSVAFWCNPISGHATLYWYQQILGQGPKLLIQFQNNGVVDDSQLPKDRFSAERLKGVDSTLKIQPAKLEDSAVYLCASSSTHRSARTYEQYFGPGTRLTVT.

The chain employs TRBV9 and TRBJ1-6; possibly TRBD1 for D (5 bases). Trimming removed 3 bases from V and 7 bases from J, with 14 bases in between. CDR1 and CDR2 from the germline V gene are SGDLS and YYNGEE. There are 15 residues in the CDR3. CDR3 sequence: CASSASPGGNSPLHF. CDR3 coding DNA: TGTGCCAGCAGCGCGAGCCCCGGGGGAAATTCACCCCTCCACTTT.

The CDR3: CATSRSHWTGGLTRGSTDTQYF. The DNA of the CDR3 is TGTGCCACCAGCAGATCCCACTGGACAGGGGGATTGACGAGAGGTAGCACAGATACGCAGTATTTT. The rearrangement joins TRBV15 to TRBJ2-3; TRBD1 matches 10 bases. The CDR3 sequence is 22 residues long. Germline values: CDR1 LNHNV, CDR2 YYDKDF (reference sequence). Losses at the gene ends were 2 bases for V and 0 bases for J; bases not matched to a gene: 20. The variable domain in full, with the rest retrieved from reference TRBV15 and TRBJ2-3, is DAMVIQNPRYQVTQFGKPVTLSCSQTLNHNVMYWYQQKSSQAPKLLFHYYDKDFNNEADTPDNFQSRRPNTSFCFLDIRSPGLGDTAMYLCATSRSHWTGGLTRGSTDTQYFGPGTRLTVL.

This chain uses TRBV2 with TRBJ2-5; 10 nucleotides line up with TRBD2. After removal of 4 bases from V and 5 bases from J, the junction contained 7 bases not matched to a gene. Germline-derived CDR1 and CDR2 are SNHLY and FYNNEI. The CDR3 length is 15 residues. The CDR3 is CASSVSGGAMETQYF. The CDR3 bases are TGTGCCAGCAGTGTGAGCGGGGGGGCCATGGAGACCCAGTACTTC.

The rearrangement uses TRBV6-5 and TRBJ1-5, with D perhaps TRBD1 (6 bases). CDR3 length: 13 amino acids. Between the trimmed V and J ends, which lost 6 bases and 7 bases, there was a span of 13 bases. Germline lookup yields CDR1 MNHEY and CDR2 SVGAGI. Written as DNA, the CDR3 is TGTGCCAGCAGGGAACAGGGAGGACAGCCCCAGCATTTT. This gives the protein CASREQGGQPQHF.

Only one count was recorded for this clone. V gene TRBV4-2 combines with J gene TRBJ2-3, with D possibly TRBD2 on 6 matching bases. Between the trimmed V and J ends, which lost 2 bases and 0 bases, there was a span of 12 bases. The germline CDR1 and CDR2 sequences are LGHNA and YNFKEQ. CDR3 size: 16 residues. The CDR3 region is CASSQQRRASTDTQYF. The CDR3 DNA reads TGTGCCAGCAGCCAACAACGGAGGGCTAGCACAGATACGCAGTATTTT.

This clone was counted once. This chain links TRBV21-1 with TRBJ2-5. TRBV21-1 is a pseudogene segment. This CDR3 is 14 amino acids long. The CDR3 DNA is TGTGCCAGCAGCCTGGGAAGAGGCCAAGAGACCCAGTACTTC. This sequence encodes CASSLGRGQETQYF.

The gene calls are TRBV14 and TRBJ2-7; TRBD1 matches at 9 bases. The CDR3 has 15 amino acids. The germline V gene has CDR1 SGHDN and CDR2 FVKESK. Trimming removed 3 bases from V and 3 bases from J; junction bases left unmatched: 6. The DNA of the CDR3 is TGTGCCAGCAGCCAGGCCCTGGGACAGGGCTACGAGCAGTACTTC. Protein sequence: CASSQALGQGYEQYF.

CDR3 nucleotides: TGTGCCAGCAATGGACAGTTAAGCACAGATACGCAGTATTTT. Its translation: CASNGQLSTDTQYF. The J gene is TRBJ2-3, the V gene TRBV2; maybe TRBD1 (6 bases). V lost 7 bases to trimming and J lost 0 bases, with 11 bases between them. CDR3 length equals 14 residues. The germline V gene encodes CDR1 SNHLY and CDR2 FYNNEI.

The rearrangement joins TRBV7-8 to TRBJ2-1; 8 positions match TRBD1. CDR1 is SGHVS, CDR2 FQNEAQ, per germline. The CDR3 loop spans 15 amino acids. V was clipped by 1 base and J by 4 bases; unmatched bases: 3. CDR3 loop: CASSLVGQGYNEQFF. Written as DNA, the CDR3 is TGTGCCAGCAGCTTAGTTGGACAGGGTTACAATGAGCAGTTCTTC.

The chain employs TRBV5-1 and TRBJ2-1; TRBD2 matches at 7 bases. This CDR3 has 16 residues. Per the germline V gene, CDR1 is SGHRS and CDR2 is YFSETQ. V gave up 3 bases and J gave up 4 bases; unmatched junction bases: 10. CDR3 sequence: CASSSGTSVRYNEQFF. The CDR3 nucleotides read TGCGCCAGCAGCTCGGGAACTAGCGTGCGATACAATGAGCAGTTCTTC.

This chain uses TRBV6-6 with TRBJ2-1, with D maybe TRBD1 (5 bases). This CDR3 comprises 14 residues. Germline CDR1 is MNHNY and CDR2 is SVGAGI (reference sequence). Trimming removed 7 bases at V and 6 bases at J, with 16 bases between. The CDR3 nucleotides are TGTGCCAGCAAAGGCGACAGTAGGAGCAATGAGCAGTTCTTC. The encoded protein is CASKGDSRSNEQFF.

This rearrangement joins TRBV19 to TRBJ1-1; 7 nucleotides align to TRBD1. This CDR3 has 14 amino acids. The germline V gene encodes CDR1 LNHDA and CDR2 SQIVND (reference sequence). Trimming removed 6 bases from V and 1 base from J; junction bases left unmatched: 5. Here the CDR3 reads CASSRTGGNTEAFF. In nucleotides, the CDR3 is TGTGCCAGTAGCCGGACAGGAGGGAACACTGAAGCTTTCTTT.

The chain has TRBV4-2 and TRBJ2-3; D might be TRBD1 or TRBD2, each matching 6 bases. Trimming left V 6 bases short and J 1 base short, with 8 bases between. There are 13 residues in the CDR3. Per the germline V gene, CDR1 is LGHNA and CDR2 is YNFKEQ. CDR3 region: CASSRGRTDTQYF. DNA for the CDR3: TGTGCCAGCAGTCGGGGGCGCACAGATACGCAGTATTTT.

The chain links TRBV19 to TRBJ2-3; 8 positions match TRBD2. The CDR3 contains 14 residues. Germline values: CDR1 LNHDA, CDR2 SQIVND (reference sequence). V gave up 5 bases and J gave up 4 bases; unmatched junction bases: 5. The CDR3 sequence: CASSPGGAADTQYF. DNA for the CDR3: TGTGCCAGTAGTCCCGGGGGGGCTGCAGATACGCAGTATTTT.

This chain joins TRBV19 and TRBJ1-5; a weak D match, TRBD1 (6 bases). V was cut by 9 bases and J by 1 base, with 25 bases left in between. The CDR3 consists of 18 residues. The germline gives CDR1 LNHDA, CDR2 SQIVND (reference sequence). Here the CDR3 reads CASKILSGGAGSNQPQHF. DNA for the CDR3: TGTGCCAGCAAAATCCTAAGTGGGGGCGCCGGCAGCAATCAGCCCCAGCATTTT. Full variable domain (missing parts from reference TRBV19 and TRBJ1-5): DGGITQSPKYLFRKEGQNVTLSCEQNLNHDAMYWYRQDPGQGLRLIYYSQIVNDFQKGDIAEGYSVSREKKESFPLTVTSAQKNPTAFYLCASKILSGGAGSNQPQHFGDGTRLSIL.

The chain is built from TRBV19 and TRBJ1-3; D not certain. The CDR3 is 13 residues long. In germline, CDR1 is LNHDA, CDR2 SQIVND (reference sequence). The V end was cut by 7 bases, the J end by 0 bases, with 7 bases between. CDR3 in DNA: TGTGCCAGTAAAGGCCACTCTGGAAACACCATATATTTT. Translating it yields CASKGHSGNTIYF.

The chain uses TRBV7-8 and TRBJ2-7; 10 bases are a match to TRBD1. This CDR3 comprises 15 residues. J gave up 2 bases and V 4 bases, and 5 bases lay outside the gene matches. The V gene's germline CDR1 is SGHVS and CDR2 FQNEAQ. The CDR3 sequence is CASSSPGTGAYEQYF. DNA for the CDR3: TGTGCCAGCAGCTCTCCCGGGACAGGGGCCTACGAGCAGTACTTC. Combining the CDR3 with reference TRBV7-8 and TRBJ2-7 gives the whole variable domain GAGVSQSPRYKVAKRGQDVALRCDPISGHVSLFWYQQALGQGPEFLTYFQNEAQLDKSGLPSDRFFAERPEGSVSTLKIQRTQQEDSAVYLCASSSPGTGAYEQYFGPGTRLTVT.

The chain links TRBV11-2 to TRBJ2-3; a weak D match, TRBD2 (5 bases). This CDR3 is built from 17 residues. V lost 5 bases, J lost 2 bases, and 20 bases lay in between. The germline CDR1 and CDR2 sequences are SGHAT and FQNNGV. CDR3 coding DNA: TGTGCCAGCAGCCCCCTTGAGGGCGGCCCCTCCACAGATACGCAGTATTTT. Its translation is CASSPLEGGPSTDTQYF.

This clone was seen a handful of times. V and J are TRBV5-5 and TRBJ2-7; TRBD1 is a possible D gene (6 bases). Per the germline V gene, CDR1 is SGHKS and CDR2 is YYEKEE (reference sequence). CDR3 length: 12 residues. Trimming stripped 5 bases from V and 5 bases from J, with 11 bases between. CDR3 coding DNA: TGTGCCAGCAGTCGGACAGAAGACGAGCAGTACTTC. Amino acid sequence: CASSRTEDEQYF. Using reference TRBV5-5 and TRBJ2-7 for the parts outside the CDR3, the full variable domain is DAGVTQSPTHLIKTRGQQVTLRCSPISGHKSVSWYQQVLGQGPQFIFQYYEKEERGRGNFPDRFSARQFPNYSSELNVNALLLGDSALYLCASSRTEDEQYFGPGTRLTVT.